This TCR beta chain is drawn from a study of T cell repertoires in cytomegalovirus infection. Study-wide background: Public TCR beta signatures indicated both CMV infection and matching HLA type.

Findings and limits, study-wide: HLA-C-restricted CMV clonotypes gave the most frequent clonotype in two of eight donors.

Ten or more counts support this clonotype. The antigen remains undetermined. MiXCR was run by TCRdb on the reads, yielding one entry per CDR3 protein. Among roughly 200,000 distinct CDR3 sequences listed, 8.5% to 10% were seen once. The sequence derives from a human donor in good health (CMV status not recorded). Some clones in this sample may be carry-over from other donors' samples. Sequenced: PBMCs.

The CDR3 nucleotides are TGTGCCACCCGACTAGCGGCAGAAAAGACCCAGTACTTC. This gives the protein CATRLAAEKTQYF. The chain combines TRBV7-2 with TRBJ2-5, with TRBD2 matching over 9 bases. CDR3 length: 13 amino acids. CDR1 and CDR2 from the germline V gene are SGHTA and FQGNSA. The V gene end was trimmed by 10 bases and the J gene end by 6 bases; junction bases not matched to a gene: 9.